This is a list of T cell receptor beta chains from one sample in a study of CD8 T cells in Susac syndrome. TCRdb fed the immunoSEQ multiplex PCR reads into MiXCR, producing one record per CDR3 protein. The repertoire consists of under 200,000 distinct CDR3 sequences, with about 94% occurring once and the leading ten covering around 0.092%. The sample comprised CD4+ T cells from PBMCs. These receptors were obtained from a human donor with Susac syndrome. Both conserved end residues are part of each CDR3. D genes are given only for firm matches. Some rows have no size entry. The others give once, few or many, or a class for an expanded clone.

D gene	V gene	clone size	J gene	CDR3 protein	CDR3 DNA
.	TRBV6-6	.	TRBJ1-5	CASRISNQPQHF	TGTGCCAGCAGGATTAGCAATCAGCCCCAGCATTTT
TRBD1	TRBV2	.	TRBJ2-5	CASSTDRGPETQYF	TGTGCCAGCAGTACGGACAGGGGGCCAGAGACCCAGTACTTC
.	TRBV3-1	.	TRBJ2-5	CASSQVGGKETQYF	TGTGCCAGCAGCCAAGTGGGAGGAAAAGAGACCCAGTACTTC
.	TRBV27	.	TRBJ1-2	CASSLSSGLDYGYTF	TGTGCCAGCAGTTTATCGAGCGGGTTGGACTATGGCTACACCTTC
TRBD1	TRBV24-1	.	TRBJ1-3	CATSDVNPGTDSSGNTIYF	TGTGCCACCAGTGACGTTAACCCCGGGACAGATTCCTCTGGAAACACCATATATTTT
.	TRBV12-3/TRBV12-4	.	TRBJ1-2	CASSTLGYGYTF	TGTGCCAGCTCCACGCTAGGCTATGGCTACACCTTC
TRBD1	TRBV2	few	TRBJ2-2	CASSRDRGSTGELFF	TGTGCCAGCAGTCGGGACAGGGGTTCCACCGGGGAGCTGTTTTTT
.	TRBV4-1	.	TRBJ2-2	CASSQGGLTGANTGELFF	TGCGCCAGCAGCCAAGGCGGTCTAACGGGGGCGAACACCGGGGAGCTGTTTTTT
TRBD1	TRBV20-1	.	TRBJ2-3	CSAAGTGFGTDTQYF	TGCAGTGCAGCCGGGACAGGGTTTGGGACAGATACGCAGTATTTT
.	TRBV20-1	.	TRBJ2-1	CSARDSDGSTSYNEQFF	TGCAGTGCTAGAGATAGTGATGGGTCCACCTCCTACAATGAGCAGTTCTTC
.	TRBV3-1	.	TRBJ2-7	CASSQDPYEQYF	TGTGCCAGCAGCCAAGATCCCTACGAGCAGTACTTC
.	TRBV6-6	.	TRBJ2-7	CATGEVSNEQYF	TGTGCCACAGGGGAGGTTAGCAACGAGCAGTACTTC
.	TRBV7-3	.	TRBJ2-3	CASSLHPGGAGGTQYF	TGTGCCAGCAGCTTACATCCAGGGGGGGCAGGTGGAACGCAGTATTTT
.	TRBV20-1	.	TRBJ1-2	CSAREAGAYGYTF	TGCAGTGCTAGGGAGGCAGGGGCCTATGGCTACACCTTC
.	TRBV2	.	TRBJ2-1	CATRRDHNEQFF	TGTGCCACCCGCCGGGACCACAATGAGCAGTTCTTC
.	TRBV19	.	TRBJ1-2	CASSVGGKVYGYTF	TGTGCCAGTAGTGTCGGAGGTAAAGTCTATGGCTACACCTTC
.	TRBV30	.	TRBJ1-1	CAWSVGVNTEAFF	TGTGCCTGGAGTGTAGGGGTGAACACTGAAGCTTTCTTT
.	TRBV29-1	.	TRBJ2-2	CSVGGNTGELFF	TGCAGCGTTGGAGGGAACACCGGGGAGCTGTTTTTT
.	TRBV29-1	.	TRBJ2-3	CSVEMARTDTQYF	TGCAGCGTTGAGATGGCACGCACAGATACGCAGTATTTT
TRBD2	TRBV29-1	.	TRBJ2-1	CSVEGTSLYNEQFF	TGCAGCGTTGAGGGGACTAGCTTGTACAATGAGCAGTTCTTC
.	TRBV14	.	TRBJ2-5	CASSQDLYSSLPETQYF	TGTGCCAGCAGCCAAGACCTCTACAGCTCCTTACCAGAGACCCAGTACTTC
.	TRBV10-3	.	TRBJ1-1	CAAQPGGGGNTEAFF	TGTGCCGCCCAGCCTGGGGGGGGTGGGAACACTGAAGCTTTCTTT
TRBD2	TRBV4-1	.	TRBJ2-1	CASSQETLAGGRNEQFF	TGCGCCAGCAGCCAAGAGACTTTAGCGGGGGGGCGGAATGAGCAGTTCTTC
TRBD2	TRBV20-1	.	TRBJ2-3	CSATGTSGYTDTQYF	TGCAGTGCTACCGGGACTAGCGGATACACAGATACGCAGTATTTT
.	TRBV3-1	.	TRBJ2-3	CASSQGALDTQYF	TGTGCCAGCAGCCAAGGAGCCCTAGATACGCAGTATTTT
.	TRBV12-5	.	TRBJ1-1	CASGLGTALFTEAFF	TGTGCTAGTGGTTTGGGGACAGCCCTTTTCACTGAAGCTTTCTTT
.	TRBV12-3/TRBV12-4	.	TRBJ1-2	CASSLEGIYGYTF	TGTGCCAGCAGTTTGGAGGGCATCTATGGCTACACCTTC
.	TRBV12-3/TRBV12-4	.	TRBJ1-2	CASSLTRQADGYTF	TGTGCCAGCAGTTTAACACGACAGGCTGATGGCTACACCTTC
TRBD2	TRBV4-1	.	TRBJ2-5	CASSPGTSGGIKETQYF	TGCGCCAGCAGCCCTGGGACTAGCGGGGGAATCAAAGAGACCCAGTACTTC
.	TRBV20-1	.	TRBJ2-7	CSARDLAGRYEQYF	TGCAGTGCTAGAGATCTGGCGGGGAGGTACGAGCAGTACTTC
.	TRBV9	.	TRBJ2-5	CASSEPAKTQYF	TGTGCCAGCAGCGAGCCCGCCAAGACCCAGTACTTC
TRBD2	TRBV28	.	TRBJ2-7	CATAGTSFTYEQYF	TGTGCCACCGCCGGGACTAGCTTTACCTACGAGCAGTACTTC
TRBD1	TRBV6-5	.	TRBJ1-1	CASSSSDRGHTEAFF	TGTGCCAGCAGTTCCTCTGACAGGGGTCACACTGAAGCTTTCTTT
TRBD2	TRBV3-1	.	TRBJ2-1	CASSSKTSQEFF	TGTGCCAGCAGCTCGAAGACTAGCCAAGAGTTCTTC
TRBD1	TRBV30	.	TRBJ2-1	CAWSVQGWNNEQFF	TGTGCCTGGAGTGTACAGGGGTGGAACAATGAGCAGTTCTTC
.	TRBV7-9	.	TRBJ1-1	CASSLKAANTEAFF	TGTGCCAGCAGCTTAAAGGCAGCGAACACTGAAGCTTTCTTT